Below, 19 T cell receptor beta chains from the same sample are listed, as sequenced in a study of T-cell memory formation after mild COVID-19 (dated by TCRdb to about 2021). The library was built by means of 5' RACE. The instrument given in TCRdb is Illumina NovaSeq 6000. TCRdb ran its own pipeline on the public reads, namely fastp trimming at Q25 and MiXCR clone calling, and kept in-frame beta chains. Rows are combined by CDR3 protein, so each entry shows the most common genes and DNA. The sample data list around 410,000 distinct CDR3 sequences, and about 22% of these were observed just once. The ten largest clones represent about an eighth of the sample. Specimen: PBMCs or a T cell subset sorted from them (not recorded which). The receptors were sampled from an adult woman who had mild COVID-19 (a few samples of this study predate the infection). The sample titles of this study are shuffled in the database, so cell type and time point are left out; the donor was told from shared clones.

This CDR3 reads CASSPGLGGSEQFF. The CDR3 DNA is TGTGCCAGCAGCCCAGGACTAGGTGGTAGTGAGCAGTTCTTC. The rearrangement joins TRBV9 to TRBJ2-1; 7 positions match TRBD2. The CDR3 has 14 amino acids. J lost 9 bases, V lost 4 bases, and 10 bases had no gene match. Germline lookup yields CDR1 SGDLS and CDR2 YYNGEE.

This clonotype was detected a few times. The chain joins TRBV7-6 to TRBJ2-3; D is ambiguous. The CDR3 sequence is 13 residues long. The germline V gene encodes CDR1 SGHVS and CDR2 FNYEAQ. V lost 6 bases to trimming and J lost 5 bases, with 12 bases between them. The DNA of the CDR3 is TGTGCCAGCAGTAATCTAGAGGTAGATACGCAGTATTTT. Protein: CASSNLEVDTQYF.

The chain employs TRBV18 and TRBJ1-5; D unresolved. Germline lookup yields CDR1 KGHSH and CDR2 LQKENI. The CDR3 spans 14 residues. V gave up 2 bases and J gave up 0 bases, with 5 bases separating them. The CDR3 region is CASSPSVSNQPQHF. DNA of the CDR3: TGTGCCAGCTCACCATCCGTTAGCAATCAGCCCCAGCATTTT.

The rearrangement uses TRBV7-2 and TRBJ2-3, with a tentative D call TRBD2 (6 bases). CDR3 length: 15 residues. V lost 5 bases, J lost 8 bases, and 20 bases lay in between. The germline V gene has CDR1 SGHTA and CDR2 FQGNSA. This CDR3 reads CASSPGLGGGATQYF. For the CDR3, the DNA is TGTGCCAGCAGCCCGGGACTTGGTGGGGGAGCTACGCAGTATTTT.

There are a few counts of this clonotype. The chain is built from TRBV6-5 and TRBJ2-5; a weak D match, TRBD1 (6 bases). Germline CDR1 is MNHEY and CDR2 is SVGAGI. The CDR3 covers 14 residues. V was clipped by 7 bases and J by 6 bases, with 18 bases between them. The CDR3 nucleotides read TGTGCCAGCAAAAAGGCAGGGGCGGATCAGACCCAGTACTTC. As protein: CASKKAGADQTQYF.

This clonotype was counted between two and nine times. The rearrangement joins TRBV18 to TRBJ2-6; D unclear. The CDR3 totals 16 residues. V gave up 5 bases and J gave up 0 bases, with 11 bases separating them. CDR1 KGHSH and CDR2 LQKENI come from the germline V gene. Written as DNA, the CDR3 is TGTGCCAGCTCAGCGAATTACAACTCTGGGGCCAACGTCCTGACTTTC. Encoded protein: CASSANYNSGANVLTF. The full variable domain, in which reference TRBV18 and TRBJ2-6 provide the parts outside the CDR3, is NAGVMQNPRHLVRRRGQEARLRCSPMKGHSHVYWYRQLPEEGLKFMVYLQKENIIDESGMPKERFSAEFPKEGPSILRIQQVVRGDSAAYFCASSANYNSGANVLTFGAGSRLTVL.

This chain uses TRBV7-9 with TRBJ2-7; TRBD2 matches at 10 bases. Germline V CDR1 and CDR2: SEHNR, FQNEAQ (reference sequence). The CDR3 loop spans 15 amino acids. V shed 5 bases and J 4 bases; nucleotides not matched to a gene: 8. CDR3 region: CASSLQAGGEYEQYF. DNA for the CDR3: TGTGCCAGCAGCCTCCAAGCGGGAGGGGAGTACGAGCAGTACTTC.

By sample fraction, this clonotype is medium-sized (0.01 to 0.1%). The chain carries TRBV12-3 or TRBV12-4 and TRBJ2-7; D unclear. This CDR3 contains 11 residues. The V and J ends lost 2 bases and 4 bases respectively, with 3 bases between them. CDR3 nucleotide sequence: TGTGCCAGCAGTTTACAATACGAGCAGTACTTC. It yields the protein CASSLQYEQYF.

This clonotype has only a few counts. The chain recombines TRBV2 with TRBJ2-7; D gene unclear. The CDR3 spans 14 residues. Germline lookup yields CDR1 SNHLY and CDR2 FYNNEI. The V end was cut by 3 bases, the J end by 4 bases, with 13 bases between. The CDR3 protein is CASSEWQENYEQYF. The DNA for the CDR3 is TGTGCCAGCAGTGAGTGGCAGGAGAATTACGAGCAGTACTTC.

This clonotype was counted a few times. The chain employs TRBV20-1 and TRBJ1-1; perhaps TRBD1 as D (5 bases). The ends were cut back, 3 bases at V and 4 bases at J, with 15 bases in the middle. The CDR3 extends over 14 amino acids. The germline gives CDR1 DFQATT, CDR2 SNEGSKA (reference sequence). DNA of the CDR3: TGCAGTGCTAGCCAATTAACAGGAGGCACTGAAGCTTTCTTT. Encoded protein: CSASQLTGGTEAFF.

This clonotype was seen ten or more times. V is TRBV4-1 and J is TRBJ2-1; a weak D match, TRBD1 (5 bases). The V gene lost 0 bases and the J gene lost 10 bases, with 19 bases spanning the gap. This CDR3 has 16 amino acids. Germline V lookup: CDR1 MGHRA, CDR2 YSYEKL. Here the CDR3 DNA reads TGCGCCAGCAGCCAAGAAGGGGCCGCCGCTGCAGAAGAGCAGTTCTTC. Translated: CASSQEGAAAAEEQFF.

This clonotype was seen a handful of times. The CDR3 nucleotides read TGCGCCAGCAGCTTGGTCACAGGGGGGTTCAATGAGCAGTTCTTC. Translating it yields CASSLVTGGFNEQFF. The chain uses TRBV5-1 and TRBJ2-1; 8 bases fit TRBD1. Germline V gives CDR1 SGHRS, CDR2 YFSETQ. This CDR3 has 15 residues. With V trimmed by 0 bases and J by 6 bases, 5 bases remained unmatched.

The chain couples TRBV12-3 or TRBV12-4 to TRBJ2-7; weak D call: TRBD2 (6 bases). This CDR3 comprises 14 residues. V was trimmed by 6 bases and J by 0 bases, leaving 12 bases between them. The CDR3 sequence is CASSPYGGSYEQYF. CDR3 DNA: TGTGCCAGCAGCCCGTACGGGGGCTCCTACGAGCAGTACTTC.

The chain joins TRBV20-1 to TRBJ2-5; the D gene is possibly TRBD2 (6 bases). This CDR3 is built from 14 residues. Germline-derived CDR1 and CDR2 are DFQATT and SNEGSKA (reference sequence). V dropped 3 bases and J dropped 3 bases, with 14 bases sitting between them. The DNA of the CDR3 is TGCAGTGCTAGCCGAACGGGCGGGAAAGAGACCCAGTACTTC. It yields the protein CSASRTGGKETQYF.

The gene calls are TRBV30 and TRBJ1-5; 9 bases are a match to TRBD1. The V gene's germline CDR1 is GTSNPN and CDR2 SVGIG (reference sequence). The CDR3 sequence is 13 residues long. The trim removed 3 bases at V and 4 bases at J, leaving 1 base unmatched. CDR3 bases: TGTGCCTGGAGCGACAGGGGGAATCAGCCCCAGCATTTT. Protein product: CAWSDRGNQPQHF.

The chain combines TRBV2 with TRBJ2-7; no reliable D call. Germline V lookup: CDR1 SNHLY, CDR2 FYNNEI. V dropped 8 bases and J dropped 1 base, with 15 bases sitting between them. The CDR3 is 14 amino acids. CDR3 nucleotides: TGTGCCAGCGGCCCCCGGGCCACTTCCTACGAGCAGTACTTC. Translation: CASGPRATSYEQYF.

This clonotype has more than one count but fewer than ten. The rearrangement links TRBV12-3 or TRBV12-4 to TRBJ1-2; D is unclear. The CDR3 sequence is 15 residues long. V shed 5 bases and J shed 0 bases, with 13 bases lying between them. In nucleotides, the CDR3 is TGTGCCAGCAGTGCACCAGGAAGTACTAACTATGGCTACACCTTC. Amino acid sequence: CASSAPGSTNYGYTF.

The gene calls are TRBV24-1 and TRBJ2-1; 14 positions match TRBD2. V shed 3 bases, J shed 13 bases, and the junction held 16 bases outside the gene matches. Germline CDR1 reads KGHDR; CDR2 reads SFDVKD. The CDR3 has 18 residues. The CDR3 DNA reads TGTGCCACCAGTGATCCCCCTGGTGGACTAGCGGGAGGATCCCGACAGTTCTTC. Its translation: CATSDPPGGLAGGSRQFF.

This clonotype was seen a handful of times. The gene calls are TRBV4-1 and TRBJ2-1; perhaps D is TRBD1 or TRBD2 (5 bases each). V lost 4 bases, J lost 14 bases, and 9 bases lay in between. From germline, CDR1 is MGHRA and CDR2 YSYEKL. The CDR3 sequence is 10 residues long. This CDR3 reads CASSRGEKFF. As DNA, the CDR3 is TGCGCCAGCAGCCGAGGGGAAAAGTTCTTC.